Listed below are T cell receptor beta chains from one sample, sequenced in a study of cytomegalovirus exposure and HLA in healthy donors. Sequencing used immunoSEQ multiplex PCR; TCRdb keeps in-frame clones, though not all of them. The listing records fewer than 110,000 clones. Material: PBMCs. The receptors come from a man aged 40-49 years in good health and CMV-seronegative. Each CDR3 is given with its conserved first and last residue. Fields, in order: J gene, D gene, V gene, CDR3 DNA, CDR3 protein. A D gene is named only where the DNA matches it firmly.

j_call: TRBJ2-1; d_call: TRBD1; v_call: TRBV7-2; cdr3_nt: TGTGCCAGCAGCCCAGGGGGCTACAATGAGCAGTTCTTC; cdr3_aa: CASSPGGYNEQFF
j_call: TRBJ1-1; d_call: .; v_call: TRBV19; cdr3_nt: TGTGCCTCGAGGTCCACTGAAGCTTTCTTT; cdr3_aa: CASRSTEAFF
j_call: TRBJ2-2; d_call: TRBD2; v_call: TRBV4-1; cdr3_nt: TGCGCCAGCAGCCAAGGCTTGGCTAGCGGGGGACTCACCGGGGAGCTGTTTTTT; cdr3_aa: CASSQGLASGGLTGELFF
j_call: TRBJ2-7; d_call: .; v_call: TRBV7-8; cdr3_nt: TGTGCCAGCAGCTTAACGACAGGCAGCTACGAGCAGTACTTC; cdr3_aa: CASSLTTGSYEQYF
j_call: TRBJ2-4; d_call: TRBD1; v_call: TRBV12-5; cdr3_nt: TGTGCTAGTGGCTTGGTAGACAGGGTTCATCGTGAAAGCGGATTCCTAGCCAAAAACATTCAGTACTTC; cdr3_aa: CASGLVDRVHRESGFLAKNIQYF
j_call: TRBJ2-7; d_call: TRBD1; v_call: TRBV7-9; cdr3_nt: TGTGCCAGCAGCCCCATCGGACAGGGGCCCTCCTACGAGCAGTACTTC; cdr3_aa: CASSPIGQGPSYEQYF
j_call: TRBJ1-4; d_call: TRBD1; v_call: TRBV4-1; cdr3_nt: TGCGCCAGCAGCCAAGATCTAGGGACAGGGTGGGTCGGGGGTGAAAAACTGTTTTTT; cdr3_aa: CASSQDLGTGWVGGEKLFF
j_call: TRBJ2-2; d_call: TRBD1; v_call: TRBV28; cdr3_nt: TGTGCCAGCAGTATACTACAGGGGGCCGGGGAGCTGTTTTTT; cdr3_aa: CASSILQGAGELFF
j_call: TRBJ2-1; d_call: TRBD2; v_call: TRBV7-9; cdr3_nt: TGTGCCAGCAGCTTAGCTAGTAGCGGGAGTAGGTACAATGAGCAGTTCTTC; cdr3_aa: CASSLASSGSRYNEQFF
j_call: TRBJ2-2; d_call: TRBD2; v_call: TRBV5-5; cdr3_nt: TGTGCCAGCAGCTTCACTAGCGGGGGCCACACCGGGGAGCTGTTTTTT; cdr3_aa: CASSFTSGGHTGELFF
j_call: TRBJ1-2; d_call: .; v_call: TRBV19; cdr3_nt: TGTGCCAGTAGTATCAGTGAAGGCTACACCTTC; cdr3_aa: CASSISEGYTF
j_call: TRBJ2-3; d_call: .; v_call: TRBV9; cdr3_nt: TGTGCCAGCAGCGTACAGGCGGGCCTTAGCACAGATACGCAGTATTTT; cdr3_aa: CASSVQAGLSTDTQYF
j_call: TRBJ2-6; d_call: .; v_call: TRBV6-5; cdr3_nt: TGTGCCTCTGGGGCTTCCCCTGCTGGGGCCAACGTCCTGACTTTC; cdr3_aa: CASGASPAGANVLTF
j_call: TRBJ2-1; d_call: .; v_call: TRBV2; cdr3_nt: TGTGCCAGCACCCTGCGGTCGGGGGTCAATGAGCAGTTCTTC; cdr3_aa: CASTLRSGVNEQFF
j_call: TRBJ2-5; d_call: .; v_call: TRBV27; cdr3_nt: TGTGCCACCCTTTCGAGGGAGACCCAGTACTTC; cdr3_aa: CATLSRETQYF
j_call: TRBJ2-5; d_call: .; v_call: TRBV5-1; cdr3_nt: TGCGCCAGCAGCTTGGGTGGGGGGGCCGAGACCCAGTACTTC; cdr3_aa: CASSLGGGAETQYF
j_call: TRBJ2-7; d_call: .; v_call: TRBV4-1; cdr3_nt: TGCGCCAGCAGCCAAGGGCAGGGGATCACCTACGAGCAGTACTTC; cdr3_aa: CASSQGQGITYEQYF
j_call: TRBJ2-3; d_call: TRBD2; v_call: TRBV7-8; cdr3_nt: TGTGCCAGCAGCTTAGCATCTTTCCCCCCTCTTGCCGGGGGGGTCACAGATACGCAGTATTTT; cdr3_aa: CASSLASFPPLAGGVTDTQYF
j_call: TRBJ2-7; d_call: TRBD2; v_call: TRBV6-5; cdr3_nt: TGTGCCAGCAGCTACGGGGGGGGGCGCGGGTACGAGCAGTACTTC; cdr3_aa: CASSYGGGRGYEQYF
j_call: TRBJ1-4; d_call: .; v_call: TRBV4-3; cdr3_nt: TGCGCCAGCAGGGCCAGGGGCTCCGAAAAACTGTTTTTT; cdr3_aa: CASRARGSEKLFF
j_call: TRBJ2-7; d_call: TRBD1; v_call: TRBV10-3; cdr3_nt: TGTGCCATCAGCCCCGGGACAGGCTCCTACGAGCAGTACTTC; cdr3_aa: CAISPGTGSYEQYF
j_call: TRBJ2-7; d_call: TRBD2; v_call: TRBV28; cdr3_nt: TGTGGATCTGGACTAGCTGGGTTCGAGCAGTACTTC; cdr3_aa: CGSGLAGFEQYF
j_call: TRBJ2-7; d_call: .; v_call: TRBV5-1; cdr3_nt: TGCGCCAGCAGCTTGGGGTCAACGGGAGCCCACGAGCAGTACTTC; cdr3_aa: CASSLGSTGAHEQYF
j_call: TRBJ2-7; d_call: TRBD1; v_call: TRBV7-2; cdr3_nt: TGTGCCAGCAGCTTAACCGGGACAGGGGGGTGGTCCTACGAGCAGTACTTC; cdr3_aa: CASSLTGTGGWSYEQYF
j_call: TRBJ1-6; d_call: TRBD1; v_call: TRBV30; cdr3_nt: TGTGCCTGGAGTACAGGGGCGAGCTCCTATAATTCACCCCTCCACTTT; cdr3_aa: CAWSTGASSYNSPLHF
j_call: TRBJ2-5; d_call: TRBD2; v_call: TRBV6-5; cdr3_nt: TGTGCCAGCAGTTACTCCCAGCAAGCGGGAGTTGAGCAGTACTTC; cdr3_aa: CASSYSQQAGVEQYF
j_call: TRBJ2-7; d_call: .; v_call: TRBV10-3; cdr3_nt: TGTGCCATCAGTGGCATTATGCGCCTAGGCGGGGCCTTTGAGCAGTACTTC; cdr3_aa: CAISGIMRLGGAFEQYF
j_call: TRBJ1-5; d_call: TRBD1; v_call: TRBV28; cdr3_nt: TGTGCCAGCAGTTGGACAGGGGGGATTGATCAGCCCCAGCATTTT; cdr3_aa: CASSWTGGIDQPQHF
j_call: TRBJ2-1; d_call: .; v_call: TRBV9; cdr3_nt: TGTGCCAGCAGCGCAGGGGCGGGAGTGAGAATGCATGAGCAGTTCTTC; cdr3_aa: CASSAGAGVRMHEQFF
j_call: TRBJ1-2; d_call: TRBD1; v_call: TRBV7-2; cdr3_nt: TGTGCCAGCGACCGAGACAGGGTAGGAGGCTACACCTTC; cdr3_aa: CASDRDRVGGYTF
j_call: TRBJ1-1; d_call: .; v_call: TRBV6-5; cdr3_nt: TGTGCCAGCAGTGCGGGTCCGCGGCAAGCTTTCTTT; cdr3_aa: CASSAGPRQAFF
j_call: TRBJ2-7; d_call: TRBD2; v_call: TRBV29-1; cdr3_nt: TGCAGCGTTGAGCCCGGGACTAGCCCCTACGAGCAGTACTTC; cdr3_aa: CSVEPGTSPYEQYF
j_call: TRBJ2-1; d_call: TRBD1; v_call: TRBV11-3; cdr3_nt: TGTGCCAGCAGCGCCACCCGCGGGACAGGGAGCTCCTACAATGAGCAGTTCTTC; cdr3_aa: CASSATRGTGSSYNEQFF
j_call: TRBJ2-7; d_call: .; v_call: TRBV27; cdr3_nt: TGTGCCAGCAGTTTAGCGGGGAACTCCTACGAGCAGTACTTC; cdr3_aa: CASSLAGNSYEQYF
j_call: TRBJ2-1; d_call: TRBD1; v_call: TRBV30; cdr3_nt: TGTGCCTGGGGCCGGACAGGGAATGAGCAGTTCTTC; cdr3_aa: CAWGRTGNEQFF
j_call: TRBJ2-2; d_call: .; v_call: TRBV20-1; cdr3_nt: TGCAGTGCCAAGAACACCGGGGAGCTGTTTTTT; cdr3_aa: CSAKNTGELFF
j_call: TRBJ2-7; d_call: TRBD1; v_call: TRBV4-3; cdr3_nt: TGCGCCAGCAGCCAGTTGACAGGGGGTACGTACGAGCAGTACTTC; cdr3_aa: CASSQLTGGTYEQYF
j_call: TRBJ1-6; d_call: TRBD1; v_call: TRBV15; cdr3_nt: TGTGCCACCAGCTGGCGACAGGGTTGGAATTCACCCCTCCACTTT; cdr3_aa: CATSWRQGWNSPLHF
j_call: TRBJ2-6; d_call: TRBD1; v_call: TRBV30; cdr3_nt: TGTGCCTGGAGTCTGACAGGGTGGCCCCCTGGGGCCAACGTCCTGACTTTC; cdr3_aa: CAWSLTGWPPGANVLTF
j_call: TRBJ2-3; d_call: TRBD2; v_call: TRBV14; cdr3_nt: TGTGCCAGCAGCCAAGATCGGAGACTAGCGGGCCGTCTGTCAGATACGCAGTATTTT; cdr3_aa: CASSQDRRLAGRLSDTQYF
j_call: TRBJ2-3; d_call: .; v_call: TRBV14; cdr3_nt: TGTGCCAGCAGCCAAGACCCAGGGGGCACAGATACGCAGTATTTT; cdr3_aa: CASSQDPGGTDTQYF
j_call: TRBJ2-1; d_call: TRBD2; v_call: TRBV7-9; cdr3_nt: TGTGCCAGCGGTACTAGCGGGGGGCACAATGAGCAGTTCTTC; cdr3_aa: CASGTSGGHNEQFF
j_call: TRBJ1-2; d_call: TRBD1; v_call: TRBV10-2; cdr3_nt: TGCGCCAGCAGAGCTACGACAGGGGGCATTGGCTACACCTTC; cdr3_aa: CASRATTGGIGYTF
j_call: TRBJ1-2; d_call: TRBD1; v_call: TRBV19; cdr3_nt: TGTGCCAGTAGCCCATTTGGGACAGGGGGTTATTATGGCTACACCTTC; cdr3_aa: CASSPFGTGGYYGYTF
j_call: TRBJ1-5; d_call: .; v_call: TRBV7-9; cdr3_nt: TGTGCCAGCACCAGAGATCAGGGTCAAGGGTATAGCAATCAGCCCCAGCATTTT; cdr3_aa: CASTRDQGQGYSNQPQHF
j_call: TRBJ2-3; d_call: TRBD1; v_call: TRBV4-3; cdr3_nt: TGCGCCAGCAGCCAAGGGGACAGACATGCTTCGGATACGCAGTATTTT; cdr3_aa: CASSQGDRHASDTQYF
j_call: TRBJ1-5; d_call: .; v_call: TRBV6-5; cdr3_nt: TGTGCCAGCAGCGGGGGGGACGTTAGCAATCAGCCCCAGCATTTT; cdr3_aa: CASSGGDVSNQPQHF
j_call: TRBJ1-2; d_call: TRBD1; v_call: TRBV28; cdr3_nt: TGTGCCAGCAGTTCCGGACAGGGTAGCTATGGCTACACCTTC; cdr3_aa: CASSSGQGSYGYTF